These 4 T cell receptor beta chains share one sample of origin, sequenced in a study of vaccination effects on CD4 cells after COVID-19 (dated by TCRdb to the early 2020s). After around ten days of culture, CD4+ T cells were isolated with the EasySep CD4+ T cell isolation kit. The library was obtained by the immunoSEQ multiplex PCR assay. TCRdb carries this immuneACCESS record with in-frame sequences only. Its versions omit some clonotypes, under half of them owing to an unresolved V gene in the studies checked, with the rest unexplained. Here the sample has about 74,000 clones; 60% to 80% occur a single time. About 2% of the sample rests with the top ten. Their specific antigens are unknown. The sample here was CD4+ T cells from PBMCs cultured without peptide, taken before COVID-19 vaccination. The receptors were sampled from a human donor who received a COVID-19 vaccine.

This clone turned up a few times. The chain is built from TRBV10-3 and TRBJ1-1; the match to TRBD1 covers 8 bases. The CDR3 sequence is 13 residues long. Germline lookup yields CDR1 ENHRY and CDR2 SYGVKD. V lost 6 bases and J lost 0; bases outside the gene matches: 0. This chain's CDR3 is CAIRTGVNTEAFF. CDR3 DNA: TGTGCCATCAGGACAGGGGTGAACACTGAAGCTTTCTTT.

V usage is TRBV6-1 and J usage is TRBJ1-5; TRBD1 matches at 11 bases. Trimming took 4 bases from V and 0 from J; bases not matched to a gene: 8. The germline gives CDR1 MNHNS, CDR2 SASEGT. The CDR3 runs to 18 residues. The CDR3 sequence is CASSARDRGSNSNQPQHF. The CDR3, as DNA: TGTGCCAGCAGTGCCCGGGACAGGGGGTCCAATAGCAATCAGCCCCAGCATTTT.

The chain couples TRBV5-1 to TRBJ1-1; perhaps TRBD1 as D (6 bases). CDR1 SGHRS and CDR2 YFSETQ come from the germline V gene. Trimming took off 0 bases at V and 4 bases at J, with 19 bases between the two ends. The CDR3 has 17 residues. The DNA for the CDR3 is TGCGCCAGCAGCTTGGACCCCTACAGGGAGTATGGCACTGAAGCTTTCTTT. Protein sequence: CASSLDPYREYGTEAFF.

The chain carries TRBV5-1 and TRBJ2-3; 10 nucleotides line up with TRBD1. Losses at the gene ends were 4 bases for V and 6 bases for J; bases not matched to a gene: 8. Germline V gene lookup returns CDR1 SGHRS and CDR2 YFSETQ. CDR3 length: 15 amino acids. CDR3 protein: CASSRQGAPPDTQYF. As DNA, the CDR3 is TGCGCCAGCAGCAGACAGGGGGCGCCTCCGGATACGCAGTATTTT.